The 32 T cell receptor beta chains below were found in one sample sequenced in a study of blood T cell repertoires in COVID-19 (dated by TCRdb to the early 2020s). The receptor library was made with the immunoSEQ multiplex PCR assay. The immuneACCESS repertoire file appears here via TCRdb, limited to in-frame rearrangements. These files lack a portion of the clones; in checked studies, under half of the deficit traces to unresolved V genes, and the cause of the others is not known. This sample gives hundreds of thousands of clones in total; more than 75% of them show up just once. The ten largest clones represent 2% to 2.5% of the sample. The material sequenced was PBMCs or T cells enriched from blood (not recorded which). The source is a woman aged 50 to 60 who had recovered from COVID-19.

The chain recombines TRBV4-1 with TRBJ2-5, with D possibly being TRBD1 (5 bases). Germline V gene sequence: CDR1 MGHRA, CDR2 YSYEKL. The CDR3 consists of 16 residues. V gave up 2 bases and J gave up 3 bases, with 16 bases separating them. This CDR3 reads CASSQLRMQGKETQYF. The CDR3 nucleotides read TGCGCCAGCAGCCAACTCCGGATGCAGGGAAAAGAGACCCAGTACTTC.

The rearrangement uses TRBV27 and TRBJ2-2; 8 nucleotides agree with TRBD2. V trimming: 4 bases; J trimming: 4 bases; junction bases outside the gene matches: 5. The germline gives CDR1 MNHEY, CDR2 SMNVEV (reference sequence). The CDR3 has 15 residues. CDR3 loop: CASSYSGTVTGELFF. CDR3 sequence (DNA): TGTGCCAGCAGTTATAGCGGGACGGTCACCGGGGAGCTGTTTTTT.

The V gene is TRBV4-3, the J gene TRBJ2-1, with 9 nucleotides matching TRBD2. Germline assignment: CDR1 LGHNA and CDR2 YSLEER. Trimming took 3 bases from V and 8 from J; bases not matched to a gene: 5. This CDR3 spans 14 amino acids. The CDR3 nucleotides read TGCGCCAGCAGCCATAGCGGGAGTGTCGATGAGCAGTTCTTC. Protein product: CASSHSGSVDEQFF.

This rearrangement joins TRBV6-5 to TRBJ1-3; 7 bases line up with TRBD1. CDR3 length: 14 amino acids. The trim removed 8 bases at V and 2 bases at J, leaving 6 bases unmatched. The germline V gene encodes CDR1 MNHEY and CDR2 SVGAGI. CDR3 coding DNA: TGTGCCAGCCAAATTGACAGGGCTGGAAACACCATATATTTT. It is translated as CASQIDRAGNTIYF.

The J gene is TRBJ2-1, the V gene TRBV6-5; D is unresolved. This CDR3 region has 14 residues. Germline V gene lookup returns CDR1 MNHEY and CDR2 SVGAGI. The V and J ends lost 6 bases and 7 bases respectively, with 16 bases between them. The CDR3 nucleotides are TGTGCCAGCAGGCAAAATCACCCTACGAATGAGCAGTTCTTC. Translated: CASRQNHPTNEQFF.

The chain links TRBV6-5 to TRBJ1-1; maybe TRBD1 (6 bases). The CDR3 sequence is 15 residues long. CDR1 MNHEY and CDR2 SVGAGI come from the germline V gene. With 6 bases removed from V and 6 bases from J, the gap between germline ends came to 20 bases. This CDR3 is CASRPQGIGNPEAFF. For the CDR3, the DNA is TGTGCCAGCAGACCTCAGGGGATCGGAAACCCTGAAGCTTTCTTT.

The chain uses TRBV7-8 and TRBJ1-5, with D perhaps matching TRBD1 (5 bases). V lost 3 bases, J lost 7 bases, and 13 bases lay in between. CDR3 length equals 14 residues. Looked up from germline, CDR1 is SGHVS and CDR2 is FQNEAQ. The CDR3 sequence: CASSLLGGPQPQHF. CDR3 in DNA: TGTGCCAGCAGCTTGTTGGGGGGACCGCAGCCCCAGCATTTT.

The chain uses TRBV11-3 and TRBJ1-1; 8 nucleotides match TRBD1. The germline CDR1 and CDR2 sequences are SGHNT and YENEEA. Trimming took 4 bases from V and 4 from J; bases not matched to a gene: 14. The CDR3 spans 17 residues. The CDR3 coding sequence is TGTGCCAGCAGCTGGGTCGGGACAGGAATTTTCGGCACTGAAGCTTTCTTT. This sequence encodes CASSWVGTGIFGTEAFF. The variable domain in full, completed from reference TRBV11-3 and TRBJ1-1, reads EAGVVQSPRYKIIEKKQPVAFWCNPISGHNTLYWYLQNLGQGPELLIRYENEEAVDDSQLPKDRFSAERLKGVDSTLKIQPAELGDSAVYLCASSWVGTGIFGTEAFFGQGTRLTVV.

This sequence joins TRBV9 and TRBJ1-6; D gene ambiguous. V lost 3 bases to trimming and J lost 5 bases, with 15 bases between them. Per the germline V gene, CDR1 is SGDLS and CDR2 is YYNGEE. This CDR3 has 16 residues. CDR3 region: CASSATAGYDNSPLHF. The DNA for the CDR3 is TGTGCCAGCAGCGCAACCGCAGGATATGATAATTCACCCCTCCACTTT.

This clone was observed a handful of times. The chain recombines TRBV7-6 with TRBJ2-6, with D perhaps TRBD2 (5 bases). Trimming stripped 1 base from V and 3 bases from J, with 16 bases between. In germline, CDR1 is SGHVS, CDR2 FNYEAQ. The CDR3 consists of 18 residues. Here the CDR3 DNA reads TGTGCCAGCAGCTTAGAGCGGCAACCAGGAGGTGGGGCCAACGTCCTGACTTTC. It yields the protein CASSLERQPGGGANVLTF.

The CDR3 spells CASSQGGTVSGGYTF. The DNA for the CDR3 is TGCGCCAGCAGCCAAGGAGGGACAGTTTCGGGTGGCTACACCTTC. This chain joins TRBV4-3 and TRBJ1-2; 7 nucleotides align to TRBD1. CDR3 length equals 15 residues. V lost 1 base and J lost 7; bases outside the gene matches: 9. Germline values: CDR1 LGHNA, CDR2 YSLEER.

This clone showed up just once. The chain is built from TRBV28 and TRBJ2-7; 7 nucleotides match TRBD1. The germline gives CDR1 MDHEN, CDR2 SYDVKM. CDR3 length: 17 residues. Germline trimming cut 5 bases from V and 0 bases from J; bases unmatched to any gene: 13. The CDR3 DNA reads TGTGCCAGCAGTCCTCTCTCTGGGACAGTTTACTCCTACGAGCAGTACTTC. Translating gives CASSPLSGTVYSYEQYF.

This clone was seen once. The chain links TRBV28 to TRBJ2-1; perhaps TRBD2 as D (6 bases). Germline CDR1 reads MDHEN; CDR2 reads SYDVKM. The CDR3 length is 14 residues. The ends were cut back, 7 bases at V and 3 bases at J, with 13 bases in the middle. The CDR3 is CASNGRWDYNEQFF. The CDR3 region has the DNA TGTGCCAGCAACGGGAGATGGGACTACAATGAGCAGTTCTTC.

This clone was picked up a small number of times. CDR3 amino acids: CAWSPDNYEQFF. The CDR3 coding sequence is TGTGCCTGGAGCCCGGACAATTATGAGCAGTTCTTC. The V and J genes are TRBV30 and TRBJ2-1, with D possibly matching TRBD1 (5 bases). CDR3 length: 12 residues. The V end lost 3 bases, the J end lost 8 bases, and 11 bases lay between the germline ends. Germline V CDR1 and CDR2: GTSNPN, SVGIG (reference sequence).

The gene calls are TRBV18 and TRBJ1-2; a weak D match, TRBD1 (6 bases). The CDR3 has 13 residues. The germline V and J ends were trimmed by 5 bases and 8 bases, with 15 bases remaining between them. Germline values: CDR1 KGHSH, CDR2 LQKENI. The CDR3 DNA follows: TGTGCCAGCTCAGGAAAACCGACAGGCGGCTACACCTTC. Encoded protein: CASSGKPTGGYTF.

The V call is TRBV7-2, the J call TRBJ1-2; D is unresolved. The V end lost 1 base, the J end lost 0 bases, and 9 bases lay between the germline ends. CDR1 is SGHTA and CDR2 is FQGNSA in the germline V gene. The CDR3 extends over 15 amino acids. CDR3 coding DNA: TGTGCCAGCAGCTTAGTGGGCTTAGCTAACTATGGCTACACCTTC. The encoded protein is CASSLVGLANYGYTF.

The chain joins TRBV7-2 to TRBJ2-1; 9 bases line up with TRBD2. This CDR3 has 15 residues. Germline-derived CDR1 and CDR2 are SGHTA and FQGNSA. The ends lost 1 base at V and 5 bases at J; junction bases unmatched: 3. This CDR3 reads CASSLDRTSDNEQFF. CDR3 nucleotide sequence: TGTGCCAGCAGCTTAGACAGGACTAGCGACAATGAGCAGTTCTTC.

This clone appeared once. The CDR3 DNA follows: TGTGCCAGCTACCCCCAAACCGGGACAGTGAACACTGAAGCTTTCTTT. This sequence encodes CASYPQTGTVNTEAFF. The chain uses TRBV5-6 and TRBJ1-1; TRBD1 aligns across 7 bases. The germline CDR1 and CDR2 sequences are SGHDT and YYEEEE. The trim removed 7 bases at V and 0 bases at J, leaving 12 bases unmatched. There are 16 residues in the CDR3.

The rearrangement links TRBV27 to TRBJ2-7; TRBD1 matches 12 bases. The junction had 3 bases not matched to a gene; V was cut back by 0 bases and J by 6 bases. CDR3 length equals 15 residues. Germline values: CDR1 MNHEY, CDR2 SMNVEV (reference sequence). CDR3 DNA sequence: TGTGCCAGCAGTTTATCGGGACAGGGGGCCGGCGAGCAGTACTTC. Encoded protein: CASSLSGQGAGEQYF.

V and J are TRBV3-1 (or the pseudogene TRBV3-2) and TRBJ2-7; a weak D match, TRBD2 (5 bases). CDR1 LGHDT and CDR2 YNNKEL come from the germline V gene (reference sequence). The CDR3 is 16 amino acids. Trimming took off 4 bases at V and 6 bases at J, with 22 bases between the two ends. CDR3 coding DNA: TGTGCCAGCAGCCCCTCTGGCCGGGCTAGCACTGGCGAGCAGTACTTC. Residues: CASSPSGRASTGEQYF.

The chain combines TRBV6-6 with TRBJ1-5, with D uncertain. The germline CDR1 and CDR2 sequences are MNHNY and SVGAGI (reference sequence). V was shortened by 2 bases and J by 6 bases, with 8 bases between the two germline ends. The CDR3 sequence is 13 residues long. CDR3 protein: CASSYDRGQPQHF. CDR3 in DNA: TGTGCCAGCAGTTACGATCGGGGTCAGCCCCAGCATTTT.

The CDR3 loop is CASSLGGYTGELFF. The DNA of the CDR3 is TGTGCCAGCAGCTTAGGCGGATACACCGGGGAGCTGTTTTTT. This chain joins TRBV7-2 and TRBJ2-2; D unclear. V was cut by 1 base and J by 3 bases, with 6 bases left in between. This CDR3 comprises 14 residues. The V gene's germline CDR1 is SGHTA and CDR2 FQGNSA.

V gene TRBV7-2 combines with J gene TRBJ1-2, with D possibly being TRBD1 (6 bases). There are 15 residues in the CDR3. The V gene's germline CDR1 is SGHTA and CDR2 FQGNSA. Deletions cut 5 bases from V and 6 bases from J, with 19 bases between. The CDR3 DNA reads TGTGCCAGCAGCCCCGGACAGAGGGGTCTAAATGGCTACACCTTC. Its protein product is CASSPGQRGLNGYTF.

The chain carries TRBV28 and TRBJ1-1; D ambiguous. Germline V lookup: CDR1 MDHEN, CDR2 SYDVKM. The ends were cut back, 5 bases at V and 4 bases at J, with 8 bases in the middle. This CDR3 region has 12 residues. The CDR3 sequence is CASSPRVTEAFF. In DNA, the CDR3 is TGTGCCAGCAGTCCACGGGTCACTGAAGCTTTCTTT. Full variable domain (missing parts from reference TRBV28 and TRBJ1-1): DVKVTQSSRYLVKRTGEKVFLECVQDMDHENMFWYRQDPGLGLRLIYFSYDVKMKEKGDIPEGYSVSREKKERFSLILESASTNQTSMYLCASSPRVTEAFFGQGTRLTVV.

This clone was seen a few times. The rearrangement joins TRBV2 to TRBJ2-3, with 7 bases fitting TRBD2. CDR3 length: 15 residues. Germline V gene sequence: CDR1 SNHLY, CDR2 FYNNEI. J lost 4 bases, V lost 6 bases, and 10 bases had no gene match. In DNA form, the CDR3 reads TGTGCCAGCAGAGCCCCTAGCGGACGGGCAGATACGCAGTATTTT. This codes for CASRAPSGRADTQYF.

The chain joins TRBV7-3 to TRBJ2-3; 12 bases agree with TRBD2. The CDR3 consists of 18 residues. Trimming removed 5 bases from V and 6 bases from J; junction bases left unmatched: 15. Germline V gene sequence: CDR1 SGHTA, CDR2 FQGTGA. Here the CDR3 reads CASSPKRLAGGLLDTQYF. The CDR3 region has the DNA TGTGCCAGCAGCCCAAAGAGGCTAGCGGGGGGGCTACTGGATACGCAGTATTTT.

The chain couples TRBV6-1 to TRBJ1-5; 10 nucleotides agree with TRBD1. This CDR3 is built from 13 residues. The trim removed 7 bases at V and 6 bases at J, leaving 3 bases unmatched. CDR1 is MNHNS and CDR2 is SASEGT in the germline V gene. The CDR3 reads CASTDRGLQPQHF. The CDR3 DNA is TGTGCCAGCACCGACAGGGGGCTTCAGCCCCAGCATTTT.

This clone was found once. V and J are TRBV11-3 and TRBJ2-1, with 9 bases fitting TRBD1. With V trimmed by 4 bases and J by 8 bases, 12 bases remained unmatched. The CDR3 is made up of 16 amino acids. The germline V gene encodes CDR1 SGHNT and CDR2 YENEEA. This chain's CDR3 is CASSSFAGQGTYEQFF. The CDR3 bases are TGTGCCAGCAGCTCCTTCGCGGGACAGGGTACGTATGAGCAGTTCTTC. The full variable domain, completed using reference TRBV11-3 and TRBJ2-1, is EAGVVQSPRYKIIEKKQPVAFWCNPISGHNTLYWYLQNLGQGPELLIRYENEEAVDDSQLPKDRFSAERLKGVDSTLKIQPAELGDSAVYLCASSSFAGQGTYEQFFGPGTRLTVL.

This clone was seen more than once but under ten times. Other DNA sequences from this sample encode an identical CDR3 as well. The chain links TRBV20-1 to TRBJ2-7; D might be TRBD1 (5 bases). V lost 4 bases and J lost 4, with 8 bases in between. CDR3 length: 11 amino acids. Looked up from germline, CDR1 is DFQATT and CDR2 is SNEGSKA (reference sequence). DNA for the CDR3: TGCAGTGCTAAGGGGCGGTACGAGCAGTACTTC. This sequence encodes CSAKGRYEQYF.

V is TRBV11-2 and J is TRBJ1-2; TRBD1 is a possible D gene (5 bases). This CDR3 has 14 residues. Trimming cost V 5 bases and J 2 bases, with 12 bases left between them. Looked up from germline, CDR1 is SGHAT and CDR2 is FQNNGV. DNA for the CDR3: TGTGCCAGCAGCAACCACAGGATAAACTATGGCTACACCTTC. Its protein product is CASSNHRINYGYTF. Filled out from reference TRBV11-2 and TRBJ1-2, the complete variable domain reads EAGVAQSPRYKIIEKRQSVAFWCNPISGHATLYWYQQILGQGPKLLIQFQNNGVVDDSQLPKDRFSAERLKGVDSTLKIQPAKLEDSAVYLCASSNHRINYGYTFGSGTRLTVV.

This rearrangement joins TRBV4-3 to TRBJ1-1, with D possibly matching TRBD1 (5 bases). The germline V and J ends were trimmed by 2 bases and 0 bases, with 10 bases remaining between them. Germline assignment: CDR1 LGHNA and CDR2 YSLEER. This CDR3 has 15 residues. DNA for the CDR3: TGCGCCAGCAGCCAAACGGGACTCTTGAACACTGAAGCTTTCTTT. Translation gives CASSQTGLLNTEAFF.

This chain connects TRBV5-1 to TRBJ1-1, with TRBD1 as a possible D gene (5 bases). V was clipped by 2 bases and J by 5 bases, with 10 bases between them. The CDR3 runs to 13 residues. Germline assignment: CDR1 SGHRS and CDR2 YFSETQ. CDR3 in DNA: TGCGCCAGCAGCTTCGAAGGGGTGACTGAAGCTTTCTTT. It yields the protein CASSFEGVTEAFF.